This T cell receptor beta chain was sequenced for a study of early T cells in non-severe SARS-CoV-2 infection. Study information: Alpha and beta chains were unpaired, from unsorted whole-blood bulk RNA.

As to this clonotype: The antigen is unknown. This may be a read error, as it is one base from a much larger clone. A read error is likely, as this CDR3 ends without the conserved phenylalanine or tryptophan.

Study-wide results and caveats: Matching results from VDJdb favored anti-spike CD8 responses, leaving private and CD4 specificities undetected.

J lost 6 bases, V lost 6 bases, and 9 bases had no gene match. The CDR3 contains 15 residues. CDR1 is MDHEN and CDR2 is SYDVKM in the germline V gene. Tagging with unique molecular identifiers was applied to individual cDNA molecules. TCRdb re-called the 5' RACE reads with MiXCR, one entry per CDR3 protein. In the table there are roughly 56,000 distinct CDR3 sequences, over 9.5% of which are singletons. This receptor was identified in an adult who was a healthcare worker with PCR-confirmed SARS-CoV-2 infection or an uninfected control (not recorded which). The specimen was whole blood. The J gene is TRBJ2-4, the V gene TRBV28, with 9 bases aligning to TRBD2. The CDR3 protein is CASRESGTSRNIQYY. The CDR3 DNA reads TGTGCCAGCAGAGAAAGCGGGACTAGCAGAAACATTCAGTACTAC.